This T cell receptor (beta chain) was obtained from a study of blood T cell repertoires in COVID-19. The overall study: Spain, Italy and the United States supplied samples that represented acute and convalescent COVID-19.

Original data processing: How many nucleated cells were present was estimated from reference gene primer amplification. The table came from immunoSEQ multiplex PCR; TCRdb's copy has only in-frame clones and leaves some out. V and J calls and clone size follow that table, whereas D and trimming were derived from the DNA. The sample contains approximately 200,000 clones, 86% of which appear only once. V was shortened by 1 base and J by 5 bases, with 12 bases between the two germline ends. This CDR3 is 14 amino acids long. Germline loops: CDR1 SQVTM, CDR2 ANQGSEA. Sequencing input: peripheral blood. This chain connects TRBV29-1 to TRBJ1-3, with D unclear. This clonotype was sampled from a young woman with active or convalescent COVID-19. CDR3 DNA sequence: TGCAGCGTTGAAGCCGTCGGAGGACGAAACACCATATATTTT. Its protein is CSVEAVGGRNTIYF.